This T cell receptor beta chain was profiled in a study of cytotoxic CD8 clonotypes in ibrutinib-treated CLL. Study background: A median around twelve months of treatment, range 6 to 36, preceded the collection of response samples. Points from the study as a whole: Public clonotypes showed up rarely, and on treatment they shrank or held steady. Sustained-remission and progressing patients diverged in sampling times.

Only in-frame clones appear in the TCRdb table, and some are missing; sequencing was by immunoSEQ multiplex PCR. The table shows some 140,000 clones, with around 84% occurring only once. CDR1 is MNHNS and CDR2 is SASEGT in the germline V gene. V trimming: 6 bases; J trimming: 4 bases; junction bases outside the gene matches: 10. The CDR3 consists of 15 residues. This clone has just a few counts. What it binds is unknown. The clonotype comes from a human donor with chronic lymphocytic leukemia. Specimen: PBMCs, collected after 24 months of ibrutinib treatment. The rearrangement joins TRBV6-1 to TRBJ1-2; 8 bases fit TRBD1. In DNA form, the CDR3 reads TGTGCCAGCAGGCGGACAGGGAATGAGGTCTATGGCTACACCTTC. The encoded protein is CASRRTGNEVYGYTF.